The count of the clone carrying this T cell receptor beta chain is one. Deletions cut 3 bases from V and 6 bases from J, with 20 bases between. The CDR3 length is 17 residues. The germline V gene encodes CDR1 SGHVS and CDR2 FQNEAQ. This sample was included in a study of T cell changes during pregnancy in multiple sclerosis. Clones were sequenced by immunoSEQ multiplex PCR, and TCRdb holds only the in-frame ones, with some missing. There are over 50,000 clones in the sample; 85% to 90% occur only once, and approximately 0.91% lies in the top ten. This chain joins TRBV7-8 and TRBJ1-4; no reliable D call. This receptor was taken from a female donor in good health, enrolled as a control in a pregnancy study. The sequences come from peripheral blood, collected in the first trimester of pregnancy. The chain's CDR3 is CASSFDQNQAYDEKLFF. The CDR3 DNA reads TGTGCCAGCAGCTTTGACCAGAATCAGGCGTATGATGAAAAACTGTTTTTT.